This T cell receptor beta chain was recovered during a study of OX40 agonist ivuxolimab in advanced cancers. About the study: Every 2 weeks, patients received ivuxolimab intravenously, dosed at 0.01 to 10 mg/kg. Participants, approximately 81% male, averaged approximately 65 years of age, ranging from 23 to 79.

The assay was immunoSEQ multiplex PCR, and TCRdb's table has in-frame clones only and misses some. The table lists about 70,000 clones, 80% to 85% of them singletons. The J segment lost 7 bases and the V segment lost 7 bases, leaving 6 bases of the junction unmatched. The CDR3 sequence is 15 residues long. Germline CDR1 MDHEN, CDR2 SYDVKM. The TCR comes from an adult with an advanced solid tumor such as melanoma, head and neck, liver or kidney cancer. The genes are TRBV28 and TRBJ1-6; 11 nucleotides agree with TRBD1. Sequencing was performed on CD4+ or CD8+ T cells sorted from blood, taken in a trial of the OX40 agonist ivuxolimab. In DNA, the CDR3 is TGTGCCAGCACCTGGGGGGACAGGGGGAATTCACCCCTCCACTTT. Protein: CASTWGDRGNSPLHF.